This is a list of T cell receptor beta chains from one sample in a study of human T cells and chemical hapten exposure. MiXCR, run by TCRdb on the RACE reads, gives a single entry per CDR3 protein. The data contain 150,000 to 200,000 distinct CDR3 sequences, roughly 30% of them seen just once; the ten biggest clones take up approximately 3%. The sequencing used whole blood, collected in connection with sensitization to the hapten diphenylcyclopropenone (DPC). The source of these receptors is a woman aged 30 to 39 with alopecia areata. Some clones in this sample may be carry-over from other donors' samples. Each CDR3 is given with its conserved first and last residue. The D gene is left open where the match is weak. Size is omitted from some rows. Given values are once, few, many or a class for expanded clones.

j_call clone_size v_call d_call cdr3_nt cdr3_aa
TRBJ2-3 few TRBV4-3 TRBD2 TGCGCCAGCAGCCAAGCACGGACTAGAGGAGATACGCAGTATTTT CASSQARTRGDTQYF
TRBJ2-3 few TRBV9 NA TGTGCCAGCAGCTACGGGGTTTCAGGCGCAGATACGCAGTATTTT CASSYGVSGADTQYF
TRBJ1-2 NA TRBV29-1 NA TGCAGCGTTGGGGAGGGAAGCTACTACTATGGCTACACCTTC CSVGEGSYYYGYTF
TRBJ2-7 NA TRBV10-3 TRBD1 TGTGCCATCAGTACCGGGACAGTCTCCCACGAGCAGTACTTC CAISTGTVSHEQYF
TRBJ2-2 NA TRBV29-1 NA TGCAGCGTTGGATCCGGGGAGCTGTTTTTT CSVGSGELFF
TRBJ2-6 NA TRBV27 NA TGTGCCAGCAGAACGTTGGGGGGGGCCAACGTCCTGACTTTC CASRTLGGANVLTF
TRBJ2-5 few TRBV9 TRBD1 TGTGCCAGCAGCACCCGGACAGGCGGGGAGACCCAGTACTTC CASSTRTGGETQYF
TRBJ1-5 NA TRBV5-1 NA TGCGCCAGCAGCGCCGATCCGGGGGGCGGCAATCAGCCCCAGCATTTT CASSADPGGGNQPQHF
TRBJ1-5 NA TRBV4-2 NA TGTGCCAGCAGCCAAGATCTAGTGTTTTCGGGCAATCAGCCCCAGCATTTT CASSQDLVFSGNQPQHF
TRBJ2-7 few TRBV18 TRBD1 TGTGCCAGCTCACCAAGCCTCCGGTCCAGCCGGGACAGCGCCTACGAGCAGTACTTC CASSPSLRSSRDSAYEQYF
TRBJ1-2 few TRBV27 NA TGTGCCAGCAGTTTCACAGGGCAAGGCTACACCTTC CASSFTGQGYTF
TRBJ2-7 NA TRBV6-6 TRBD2 TGTGCCAGCCAAGATAGCGGGGCTTCCGGCGAGCAGTACTTC CASQDSGASGEQYF
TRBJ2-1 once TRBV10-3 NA TGTGCCATCAGTGTAGGCCGCTGGAATGAGCAGTTCTTC CAISVGRWNEQFF
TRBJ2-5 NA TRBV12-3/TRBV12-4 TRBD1 TGTGCCAGCAGTCCGGGACAGGGGATGACCCAGTACTTC CASSPGQGMTQYF
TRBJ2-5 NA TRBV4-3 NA TGCGCCAGCAGCCTGACCGCGGGGGCTAAACAAGAGACCCAGTACTTC CASSLTAGAKQETQYF
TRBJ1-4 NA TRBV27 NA TGTGCCAGCAGTCGAAGCACAGGGGAAAAACTGTTTTTT CASSRSTGEKLFF
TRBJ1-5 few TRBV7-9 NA TGTGCCAGCAGCTTAGTTGATCAGCCCCAGCATTTT CASSLVDQPQHF
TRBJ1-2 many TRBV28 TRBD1 TGTGCCAGCAGTTCCCCCAGGGGGGGCTATGGCTACACCTTC CASSSPRGGYGYTF
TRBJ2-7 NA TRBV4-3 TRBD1 TGCGCCAGCAAACCGGACAGGGGTGCCTACGAGCAGTACTTC CASKPDRGAYEQYF
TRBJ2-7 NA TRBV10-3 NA TGTGCCATCAGTGATGTGAGGGAGGACGAGCAGTACTTC CAISDVREDEQYF
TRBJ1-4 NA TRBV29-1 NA TGCAGCGTGGGGGGGACCGCCCTTGGGGAAAAACTGTTTTTT CSVGGTALGEKLFF
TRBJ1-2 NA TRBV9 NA TGTGCCAGCAGCGGACGGGACACCTTAAACTATGGCTACACCTTC CASSGRDTLNYGYTF
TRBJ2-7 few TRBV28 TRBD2 TGTGCCAGCACTCCACGGGGGCTAGCGGGTGAGCAGTACTTC CASTPRGLAGEQYF
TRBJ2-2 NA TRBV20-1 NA TGCAGTGCTAGCCAATTCGACGGGGAGCTGTTTTTT CSASQFDGELFF